One sample yielded the 28 T cell receptor beta chains listed below, sequenced in a study of T-cell reconstitution after alpha-beta-depleted transplantation in children. TCRbeta library preparation incorporated unique molecular identifiers. TCRdb passed the PCR reads through MiXCR, listing each CDR3 protein once. This repertoire shows 400,000 to 500,000 distinct CDR3 sequences, about a tenth found once; its top ten account for 4.5% to 7%. Source: PBMCs from the stem cell graft donor, taken from the stem cell graft. The receptors were gathered from a human donor who donated a stem cell graft to a child with acute myeloid leukemia.

This clonotype turned up a few times. V is TRBV7-2 and J is TRBJ2-2; D may be TRBD1 (5 bases). The V end lost 8 bases, the J end lost 2 bases, and 15 bases lay between the germline ends. There are 15 residues in the CDR3. Germline V gene data show CDR1 as SGHTA and CDR2 as FQGNSA. CDR3 residues: CASCPTGTNTGELFF. In DNA, the CDR3 is TGTGCCAGCTGCCCTACAGGAACCAACACCGGGGAGCTGTTTTTT.

This clonotype was counted only a few times. The chain employs TRBV29-1 and TRBJ2-5; D not resolved. This CDR3 is 11 amino acids long. CDR1 and CDR2 from the germline V gene are SQVTM and ANQGSEA. Trimming took off 7 bases at V and 6 bases at J, with 12 bases between the two ends. CDR3 sequence: CSASPGQTQYF. CDR3 nucleotides: TGCAGCGCCTCTCCAGGTCAGACCCAGTACTTC.

The V gene is TRBV29-1, the J gene TRBJ2-2; 8 nucleotides align to TRBD1. The V segment lost 3 bases and the J segment 5 bases; nucleotides outside the gene matches: 5. Germline CDR1 and CDR2: SQVTM and ANQGSEA. The CDR3 totals 14 residues. In nucleotides, the CDR3 is TGCAGCGTTGACAAGACAGGGGTAACCGGGGAGCTGTTTTTT. This sequence encodes CSVDKTGVTGELFF.

This clonotype was seen a few times. CDR3 in DNA: TGTGCCACCAGCAGAGATGTGAATGGCTACACCTTC. Its protein product is CATSRDVNGYTF. The chain is built from TRBV15 and TRBJ1-2; D is uncertain. V was pared by 0 bases and J by 6 bases, with 5 bases between. The CDR3 length is 12 residues. The germline gives CDR1 LNHNV, CDR2 YYDKDF (reference sequence).

On this clonotype itself: The germline gene is not matched at one end of the junction; a read error may be the cause. The rearrangement joins TRBV7-7 to TRBJ2-5, with D perhaps TRBD2 (5 bases). The CDR3 covers 13 residues. CDR1 SSHAT and CDR2 FNYEAQ come from the germline V gene (reference sequence). DNA of the CDR3: TGTGCTAGCAGCTCGGAGGTTCGAGAGACCCAGTACTTC. Amino acid sequence: CASSSEVRETQYF.

The chain is built from TRBV18 and TRBJ1-4; D is ambiguous. The CDR3 is made up of 14 amino acids. V dropped 3 bases and J dropped 0 bases, with 5 bases sitting between them. CDR1 is KGHSH, CDR2 LQKENI, per germline. The CDR3, as DNA: TGTGCCAGCTCACCTATCTCAACTAATGAAAAACTGTTTTTT. This translates into CASSPISTNEKLFF.

The chain has TRBV12-3 or TRBV12-4 and TRBJ2-7; TRBD2 might be the D (5 bases). The CDR3 has 14 amino acids. With 6 bases removed from V and 2 bases from J, the gap between germline ends came to 14 bases. CDR3 coding DNA: TGTGCCAGCAGCCGTCTTAGCGCCGCCTACGAGCAGTACTTC. This sequence encodes CASSRLSAAYEQYF.

This clonotype has just a few counts. This sequence joins TRBV4-1 and TRBJ1-1, with D possibly TRBD1 on 6 matching bases. The germline gives CDR1 MGHRA, CDR2 YSYEKL. Trimming stripped 4 bases from V and 4 bases from J, with 16 bases between. This CDR3 has 15 amino acids. CDR3 loop: CASSPSPTGSTEAFF. As DNA, the CDR3 is TGCGCCAGCAGCCCAAGCCCAACAGGGAGCACTGAAGCTTTCTTT.

CDR3: CSAKTRLAGGETQYF. CDR3 DNA sequence: TGCAGTGCTAAAACCAGACTAGCGGGAGGAGAGACCCAGTACTTC. The gene calls are TRBV20-1 and TRBJ2-5, with 13 bases lining up with TRBD2. The CDR3 runs 15 residues. CDR1 is DFQATT, CDR2 SNEGSKA, per germline (reference sequence). The junction had 6 bases not matched to a gene; V was cut back by 4 bases and J by 4 bases.

In its sample, this clonotype was seen a few times. This CDR3 is CASSFQGGDNQPQHF. The CDR3 DNA sequence: TGTGCCAGCAGCTTCCAGGGTGGGGACAATCAGCCCCAGCATTTT. V and J are TRBV7-2 and TRBJ1-5; D perhaps matches TRBD1 (5 bases). The CDR3 covers 15 residues. Germline assignment: CDR1 SGHTA and CDR2 FQGNSA. Trimming took off 3 bases at V and 3 bases at J, with 12 bases between the two ends.

V and J are TRBV12-3 or TRBV12-4 and TRBJ2-1; 14 bases line up with TRBD2. The V and J ends lost 1 base and 12 bases, in that order; junction bases with no gene match: 8. The CDR3 has 16 amino acids. The CDR3 bases are TGTGCCAGCAGTTTAGGTGGGACTAGCGGGAGTCTGGTGCAGTTCTTC. Translating gives CASSLGGTSGSLVQFF.

This clonotype was observed a handful of times. CDR3 residues: CASTHGLLKNTEAFF. The CDR3 nucleotides read TGTGCCAGCACCCACGGACTCTTAAAGAACACTGAAGCTTTCTTT. V gene TRBV5-4 combines with J gene TRBJ1-1; D is unclear. Per the germline V gene, CDR1 is SGHNT and CDR2 is YYREEE (reference sequence). V was pared by 6 bases and J by 1 base, with 16 bases between. The CDR3 is 15 residues long.

This chain connects TRBV19 to TRBJ1-1, with D perhaps TRBD1 (5 bases). CDR3 size: 15 residues. Trimming took 3 bases from V and 3 from J, leaving 14 bases between them. In germline, CDR1 is LNHDA, CDR2 SQIVND (reference sequence). The CDR3 DNA reads TGTGCCAGTAGTATTTCCCCGGCCAGGGACACTGAAGCTTTCTTT. This gives the protein CASSISPARDTEAFF.

This clonotype came up a few times. The chain links TRBV20-1 to TRBJ2-3; D not resolved. The CDR3 extends over 14 amino acids. Trimming cost V 0 bases and J 0 bases, with 7 bases left between them. Germline V gene sequence: CDR1 DFQATT, CDR2 SNEGSKA (reference sequence). The CDR3 nucleotides read TGCAGTGCTAGAGATCGTGTCAGCACAGATACGCAGTATTTT. It specifies CSARDRVSTDTQYF.

This clonotype was recorded many times. This chain joins TRBV7-2 and TRBJ2-6; D may be TRBD1 (5 bases). CDR3 length equals 14 residues. The V and J ends lost 3 bases and 2 bases respectively, with 5 bases between them. Germline CDR1 and CDR2: SGHTA and FQGNSA. The CDR3 spells CASSFRAGANVLTF. CDR3 DNA sequence: TGTGCCAGCAGCTTCAGGGCTGGGGCCAACGTCCTGACTTTC.

The rearrangement joins TRBV2 to TRBJ2-5; no clear D gene. The germline CDR1 and CDR2 sequences are SNHLY and FYNNEI. The ends were cut back, 1 base at V and 5 bases at J, with 8 bases in the middle. The CDR3 contains 13 residues. This CDR3 is CASSEGVTETQYF. The CDR3 coding sequence is TGTGCCAGCAGTGAAGGGGTAACGGAGACCCAGTACTTC. Using reference TRBV2 and TRBJ2-5 for the parts outside the CDR3, the full variable domain is EPEVTQTPSHQVTQMGQEVILRCVPISNHLYFYWYRQILGQKVEFLVSFYNNEISEKSEIFDDQFSVERPDGSNFTLKIRSTKLEDSAMYFCASSEGVTETQYFGPGTRLLVL.

The rearrangement uses TRBV5-1 and TRBJ1-1; the D is unclear. CDR3 size: 13 residues. Trimming left V 8 bases short and J 3 bases short, with 14 bases between. Germline V lookup: CDR1 SGHRS, CDR2 YFSETQ. The CDR3 spells CASQGQQDTEAFF. The CDR3 DNA follows: TGCGCCAGTCAAGGTCAGCAGGACACTGAAGCTTTCTTT. The full variable domain, rest sourced from reference TRBV5-1 and TRBJ1-1, is KAGVTQTPRYLIKTRGQQVTLSCSPISGHRSVSWYQQTPGQGLQFLFEYFSETQRNKGNFPGRFSGRQFSNSRSEMNVSTLELGDSALYLCASQGQQDTEAFFGQGTRLTVV.

This clonotype showed up just a few times. V and J are TRBV2 and TRBJ2-7; a weak D match, TRBD1 (5 bases). The CDR3 runs 13 residues. Germline V lookup: CDR1 SNHLY, CDR2 FYNNEI. V was clipped by 10 bases and J by 2 bases, with 15 bases between them. The CDR3: CAKRQPKTYEQYV. CDR3 bases: TGTGCCAAAAGACAGCCTAAGACCTACGAGCAGTACGTC.

This clonotype was seen only a few times. The V gene is TRBV6-5, the J gene TRBJ2-2; D is ambiguous. Germline CDR1 and CDR2: MNHEY and SVGAGI. Trimming took off 3 bases at V and 2 bases at J, with 10 bases between the two ends. This CDR3 region has 15 residues. The CDR3: CASSYLADNTGELFF. In nucleotides, the CDR3 is TGTGCCAGCAGTTATTTGGCAGACAACACCGGGGAGCTGTTTTTT.

The rearrangement uses TRBV27 and TRBJ2-7; maybe TRBD1 (5 bases). Per germline, CDR1 MNHEY and CDR2 SMNVEV (reference sequence). V was cut by 5 bases and J by 3 bases, with 11 bases left in between. CDR3 length: 13 residues. The CDR3 loop is CASSTLQGYEQYF. DNA of the CDR3: TGTGCCAGCAGTACCCTTCAGGGCTACGAGCAGTACTTC.

This CDR3 is CASSPYRGRTNIQYF. The CDR3 DNA reads TGTGCCAGCAGCCCTTACAGGGGGCGAACCAACATTCAGTACTTC. This chain uses TRBV12-3 or TRBV12-4 with TRBJ2-4; 9 nucleotides line up with TRBD1. This CDR3 comprises 15 residues. V shed 6 bases and J 7 bases; nucleotides not matched to a gene: 10.

This chain uses TRBV11-2 with TRBJ2-7, with D possibly TRBD1 on 6 matching bases. The CDR3 sequence is 15 residues long. V shed 4 bases and J shed 2 bases, with 15 bases lying between them. The germline gives CDR1 SGHAT, CDR2 FQNNGV. The CDR3 loop reads CASSYRASMTYEQYV. Here the CDR3 DNA reads TGTGCCAGCAGCTACAGGGCCAGTATGACCTACGAGCAGTACGTC.

The chain joins TRBV6-1 to TRBJ2-5; tentative D call: TRBD1 (5 bases). This CDR3 has 12 amino acids. CDR1 is MNHNS, CDR2 SASEGT, per germline. Trimming left V 4 bases short and J 5 bases short, with 8 bases between. Written as DNA, the CDR3 is TGTGCCAGCAGTGCGACAGTTGAGACCCAGTACTTC. This sequence encodes CASSATVETQYF.

This clonotype occurred a few times. The conserved closing phenylalanine or tryptophan is absent in this CDR3, likely reflecting a read error. Because the CDR3's place on the DNA is in doubt, the DNA is left out and the CDR3 is given as listed by TCRdb. The CDR3 sequence: CATSESLRTASA. V gene TRBV24-1 combines with J gene TRBJ2-7; the table's TRBD1 call for D was not verified on the DNA. Ends included, the CDR3 has 12 residues. Looked up from germline, CDR1 is KGHDR and CDR2 is SFDVKD.

The rearrangement links TRBV5-6 to TRBJ1-5; TRBD1 aligns across 8 bases. The V and J ends lost 4 bases and 5 bases, in that order; junction bases with no gene match: 5. The CDR3 runs to 14 residues. CDR1 SGHDT and CDR2 YYEEEE come from the germline V gene. CDR3 sequence (DNA): TGTGCCAGCAGCGCCGGGACAGGTCATCAGCCCCAGCATTTT. Residues: CASSAGTGHQPQHF.

In this sample, this clonotype turned up a few times. CDR3 nucleotides: TGTGCCACCAGCACACGACAGGGGGCGAATGAGCAGTTCTTC. Translation: CATSTRQGANEQFF. The chain carries TRBV15 and TRBJ2-1, with 10 bases fitting TRBD1. From germline, CDR1 is LNHNV and CDR2 YYDKDF (reference sequence). Losses at the gene ends were 4 bases for V and 7 bases for J; bases not matched to a gene: 4. The CDR3 is 14 amino acids.

This clonotype was counted between two and nine times. V usage is TRBV29-1 and J usage is TRBJ2-3; 7 bases line up with TRBD1. Germline CDR1 is SQVTM and CDR2 is ANQGSEA. V dropped 1 base and J dropped 0; count of bases not matched to a gene: 4. This CDR3 is built from 15 residues. In DNA form, the CDR3 reads TGCAGCGTTGAAGCTTGGGACAGAAGCACAGATACGCAGTATTTT. It is translated as CSVEAWDRSTDTQYF.

This rearrangement joins TRBV29-1 to TRBJ2-2, with D possibly being TRBD1 (6 bases). Germline CDR1 is SQVTM and CDR2 is ANQGSEA. The CDR3 contains 12 residues. The CDR3 here is CIGQTNTGELFF. The CDR3 coding sequence is TGCATCGGACAGACCAACACCGGGGAGCTGTTTTTT.